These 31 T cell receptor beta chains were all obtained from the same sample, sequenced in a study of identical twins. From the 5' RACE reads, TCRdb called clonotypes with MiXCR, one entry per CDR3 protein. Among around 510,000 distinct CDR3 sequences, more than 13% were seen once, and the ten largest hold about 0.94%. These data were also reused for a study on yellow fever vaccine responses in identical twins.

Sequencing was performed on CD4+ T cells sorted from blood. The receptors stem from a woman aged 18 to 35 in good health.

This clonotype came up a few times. The CDR3 sequence: CASSTQGPGLDGEQYF. The CDR3 DNA is TGCGCCAGCAGCACACAGGGTCCTGGCCTTGACGGCGAGCAGTACTTC. The chain employs TRBV5-1 and TRBJ2-7; a weak D match, TRBD1 (6 bases). The V end was cut by 4 bases, the J end by 6 bases, with 23 bases between. CDR3 length: 16 amino acids. Per germline, CDR1 SGHRS and CDR2 YFSETQ.

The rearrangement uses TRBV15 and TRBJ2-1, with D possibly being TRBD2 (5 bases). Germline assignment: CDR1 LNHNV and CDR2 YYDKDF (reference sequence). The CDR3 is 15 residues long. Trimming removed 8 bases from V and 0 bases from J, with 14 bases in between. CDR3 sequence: CATSGGPLSYNEQFF. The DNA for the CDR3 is TGTGCCACCTCGGGCGGGCCTCTCTCCTACAATGAGCAGTTCTTC.

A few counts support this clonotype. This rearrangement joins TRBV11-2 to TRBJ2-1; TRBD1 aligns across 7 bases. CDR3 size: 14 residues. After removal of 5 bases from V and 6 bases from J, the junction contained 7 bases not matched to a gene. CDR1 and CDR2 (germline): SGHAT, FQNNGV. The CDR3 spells CASSPDRVANEQFF. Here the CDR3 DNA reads TGTGCCAGCAGCCCCGACAGGGTGGCCAATGAGCAGTTCTTC.

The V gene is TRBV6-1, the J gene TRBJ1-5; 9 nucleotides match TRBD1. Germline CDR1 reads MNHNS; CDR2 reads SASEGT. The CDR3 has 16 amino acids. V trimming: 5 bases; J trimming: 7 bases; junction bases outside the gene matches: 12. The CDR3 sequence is CASSPIYRGQNQPQHF. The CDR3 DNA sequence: TGTGCCAGCAGTCCAATCTACAGGGGGCAAAACCAGCCCCAGCATTTT.

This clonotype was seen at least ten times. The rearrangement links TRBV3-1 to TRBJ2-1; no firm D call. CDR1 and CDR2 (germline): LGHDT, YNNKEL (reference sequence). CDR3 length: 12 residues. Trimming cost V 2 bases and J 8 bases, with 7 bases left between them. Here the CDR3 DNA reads TGTGCCAGCAGCCAAAACGCGGATGAGCAGTTCTTC. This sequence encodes CASSQNADEQFF.

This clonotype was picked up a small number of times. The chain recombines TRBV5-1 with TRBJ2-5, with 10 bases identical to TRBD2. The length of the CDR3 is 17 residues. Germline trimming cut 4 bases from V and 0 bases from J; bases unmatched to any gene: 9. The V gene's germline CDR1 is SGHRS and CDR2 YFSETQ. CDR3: CASSPLLAGDYQETQYF. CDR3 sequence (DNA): TGCGCCAGCAGCCCTCTTCTAGCGGGAGACTACCAAGAGACCCAGTACTTC.

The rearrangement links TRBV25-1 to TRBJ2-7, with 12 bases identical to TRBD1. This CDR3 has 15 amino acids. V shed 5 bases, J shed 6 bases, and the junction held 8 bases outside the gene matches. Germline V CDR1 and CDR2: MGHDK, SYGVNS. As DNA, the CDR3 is TGTGCCAGCAGTACTCCCGGGACAGGGGGCGTCGAGCAGTACTTC. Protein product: CASSTPGTGGVEQYF.

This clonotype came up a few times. DNA for the CDR3: TGTGCCAGCAGGCTTAGGGGGGAGACGGTGAACACTGAAGCTTTCTTT. As protein: CASRLRGETVNTEAFF. V usage is TRBV28 and J usage is TRBJ1-1, with D possibly TRBD1 on 6 matching bases. The CDR3 loop spans 16 amino acids. The germline V gene encodes CDR1 MDHEN and CDR2 SYDVKM. The V end lost 6 bases, the J end lost 0 bases, and 17 bases lay between the germline ends.

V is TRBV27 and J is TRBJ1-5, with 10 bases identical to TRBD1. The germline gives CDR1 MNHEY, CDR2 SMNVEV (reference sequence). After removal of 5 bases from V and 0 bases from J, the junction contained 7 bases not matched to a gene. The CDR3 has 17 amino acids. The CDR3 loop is CASSRTGTGDSNQPQHF. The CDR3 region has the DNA TGTGCCAGCAGTCGTACCGGGACAGGGGATAGCAATCAGCCCCAGCATTTT.

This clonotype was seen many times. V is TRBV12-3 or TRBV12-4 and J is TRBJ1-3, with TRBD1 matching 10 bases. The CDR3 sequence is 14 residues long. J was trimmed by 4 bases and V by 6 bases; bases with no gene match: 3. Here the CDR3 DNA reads TGTGCCAGCAGGACAGGGGGCGCGGGAAACACCATATATTTT. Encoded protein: CASRTGGAGNTIYF.

The chain's CDR3 is CASSLSQNYGYTF. The CDR3 DNA is TGTGCCAGCAGTTTATCCCAGAACTATGGCTACACCTTC. The gene calls are TRBV12-3 or TRBV12-4 and TRBJ1-2; D gene ambiguous. The CDR3 has 13 residues. V was cut by 2 bases and J by 2 bases, with 6 bases left in between.

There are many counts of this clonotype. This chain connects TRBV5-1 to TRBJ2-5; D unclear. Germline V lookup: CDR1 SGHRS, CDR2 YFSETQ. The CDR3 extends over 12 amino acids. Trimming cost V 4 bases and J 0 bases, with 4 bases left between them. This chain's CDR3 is CASSPDQETQYF. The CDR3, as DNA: TGCGCCAGCAGCCCCGACCAAGAGACCCAGTACTTC.

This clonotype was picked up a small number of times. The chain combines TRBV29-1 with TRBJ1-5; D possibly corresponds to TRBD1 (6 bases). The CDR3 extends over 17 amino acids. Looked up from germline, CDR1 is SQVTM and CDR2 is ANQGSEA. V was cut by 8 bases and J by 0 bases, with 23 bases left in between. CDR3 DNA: TGCAGCTCCACCCCTTGCCAGGGGAATTATAGCAATCAGCCCCAGCATTTT. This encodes CSSTPCQGNYSNQPQHF.

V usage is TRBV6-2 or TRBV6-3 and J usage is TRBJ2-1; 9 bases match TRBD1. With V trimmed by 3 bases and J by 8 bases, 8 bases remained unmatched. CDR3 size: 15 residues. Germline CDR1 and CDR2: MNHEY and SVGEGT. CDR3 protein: CASSYKGQGGHEQFF. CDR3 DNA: TGTGCCAGCAGTTATAAGGGACAGGGAGGCCATGAGCAGTTCTTC.

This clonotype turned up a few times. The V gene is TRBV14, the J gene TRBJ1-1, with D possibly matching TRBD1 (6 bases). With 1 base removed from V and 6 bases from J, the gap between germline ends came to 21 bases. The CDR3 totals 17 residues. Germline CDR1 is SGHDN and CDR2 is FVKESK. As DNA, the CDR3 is TGTGCCAGCAGCCAAGTATCGACAGGACCTTTAGGGGCTGAAGCTTTCTTT. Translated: CASSQVSTGPLGAEAFF.

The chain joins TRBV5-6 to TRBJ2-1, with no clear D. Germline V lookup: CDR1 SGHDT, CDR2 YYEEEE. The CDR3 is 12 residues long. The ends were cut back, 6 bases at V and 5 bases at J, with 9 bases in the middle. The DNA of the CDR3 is TGTGCCAGCACCCTTTCAGACAATGAGCAGTTCTTC. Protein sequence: CASTLSDNEQFF.

Written as DNA, the CDR3 is TGTGCCAGCAGTGAAGCAGGGATCTCCTCGTCCCCCGGGGCCAACGTCCTGACTTTC. It specifies CASSEAGISSSPGANVLTF. The chain has TRBV6-1 and TRBJ2-6; D call uncertain. Per germline, CDR1 MNHNS and CDR2 SASEGT. Trimming took off 0 bases at V and 4 bases at J, with 19 bases between the two ends. CDR3 length: 19 amino acids.

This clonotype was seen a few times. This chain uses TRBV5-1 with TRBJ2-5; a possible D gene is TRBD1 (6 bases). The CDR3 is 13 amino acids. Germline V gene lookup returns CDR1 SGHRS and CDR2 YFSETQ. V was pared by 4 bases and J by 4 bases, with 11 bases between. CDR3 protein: CASSPRTVETQYF. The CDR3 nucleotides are TGCGCCAGCAGCCCAAGGACAGTAGAGACCCAGTACTTC. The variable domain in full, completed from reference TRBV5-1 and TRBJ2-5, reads KAGVTQTPRYLIKTRGQQVTLSCSPISGHRSVSWYQQTPGQGLQFLFEYFSETQRNKGNFPGRFSGRQFSNSRSEMNVSTLELGDSALYLCASSPRTVETQYFGPGTRLLVL.

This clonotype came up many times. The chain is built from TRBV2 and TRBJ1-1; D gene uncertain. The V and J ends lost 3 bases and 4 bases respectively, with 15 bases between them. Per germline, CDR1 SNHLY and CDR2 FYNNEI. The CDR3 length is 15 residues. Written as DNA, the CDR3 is TGTGCCAGCAGTGATAGGGCACAGTTGGTCACTGAAGCTTTCTTT. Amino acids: CASSDRAQLVTEAFF. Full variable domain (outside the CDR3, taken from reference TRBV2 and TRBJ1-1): EPEVTQTPSHQVTQMGQEVILRCVPISNHLYFYWYRQILGQKVEFLVSFYNNEISEKSEIFDDQFSVERPDGSNFTLKIRSTKLEDSAMYFCASSDRAQLVTEAFFGQGTRLTVV.

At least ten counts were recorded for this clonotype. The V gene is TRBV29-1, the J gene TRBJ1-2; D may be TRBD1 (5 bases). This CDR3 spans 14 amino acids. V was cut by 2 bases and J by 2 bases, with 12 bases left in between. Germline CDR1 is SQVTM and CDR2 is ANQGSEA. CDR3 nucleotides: TGCAGCGTTGAACCGGGACTCACGAACTATGGCTACACCTTC. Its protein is CSVEPGLTNYGYTF.

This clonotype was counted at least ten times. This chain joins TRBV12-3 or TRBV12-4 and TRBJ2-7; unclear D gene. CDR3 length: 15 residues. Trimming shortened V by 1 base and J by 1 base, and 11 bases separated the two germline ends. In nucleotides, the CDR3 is TGTGCCAGCAGTTTAGAAGGCACCCCTTCCTACGAGCAGTACTTC. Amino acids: CASSLEGTPSYEQYF.

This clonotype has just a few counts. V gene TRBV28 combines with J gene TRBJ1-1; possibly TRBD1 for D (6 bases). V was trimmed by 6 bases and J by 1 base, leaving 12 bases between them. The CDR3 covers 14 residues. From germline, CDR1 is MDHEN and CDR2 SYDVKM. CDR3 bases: TGTGCCAGCAGAATGACAGGCCAGAACACTGAAGCTTTCTTT. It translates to CASRMTGQNTEAFF.

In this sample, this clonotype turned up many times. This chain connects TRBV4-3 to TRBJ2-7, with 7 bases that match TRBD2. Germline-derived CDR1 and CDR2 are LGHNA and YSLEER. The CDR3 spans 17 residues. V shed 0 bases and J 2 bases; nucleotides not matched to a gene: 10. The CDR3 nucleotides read TGCGCCAGCAGCCAAGATAGGGCGGGAGAGAAAGCCTACGAGCAGTACTTC. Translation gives CASSQDRAGEKAYEQYF.

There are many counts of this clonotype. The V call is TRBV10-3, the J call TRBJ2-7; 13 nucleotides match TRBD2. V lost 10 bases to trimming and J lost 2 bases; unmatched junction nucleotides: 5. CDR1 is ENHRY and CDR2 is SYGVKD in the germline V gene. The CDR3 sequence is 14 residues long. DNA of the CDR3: TGTGCCACCGGCGGACTAGCGGGAGCCTACGAGCAGTACTTC. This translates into CATGGLAGAYEQYF.

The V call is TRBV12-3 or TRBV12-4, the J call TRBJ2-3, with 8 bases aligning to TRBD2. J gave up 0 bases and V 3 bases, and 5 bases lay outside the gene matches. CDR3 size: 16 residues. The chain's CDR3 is CASSFRASGSTDTQYF. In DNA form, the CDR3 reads TGTGCCAGCAGTTTTAGGGCTAGCGGGAGCACAGATACGCAGTATTTT.

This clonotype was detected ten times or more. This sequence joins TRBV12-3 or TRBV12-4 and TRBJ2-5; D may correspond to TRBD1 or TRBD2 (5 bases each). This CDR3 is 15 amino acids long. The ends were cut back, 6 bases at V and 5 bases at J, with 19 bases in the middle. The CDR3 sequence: CASSPRVGVRETQYF. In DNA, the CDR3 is TGTGCCAGCAGCCCCAGAGTGGGGGTTAGGGAGACCCAGTACTTC.

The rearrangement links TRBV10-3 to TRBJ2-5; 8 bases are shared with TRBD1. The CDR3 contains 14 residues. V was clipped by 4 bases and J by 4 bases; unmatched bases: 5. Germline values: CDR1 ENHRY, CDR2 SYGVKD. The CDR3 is CAISGTGSSETQYF. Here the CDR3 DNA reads TGTGCCATCAGTGGGACAGGGTCCTCAGAGACCCAGTACTTC.

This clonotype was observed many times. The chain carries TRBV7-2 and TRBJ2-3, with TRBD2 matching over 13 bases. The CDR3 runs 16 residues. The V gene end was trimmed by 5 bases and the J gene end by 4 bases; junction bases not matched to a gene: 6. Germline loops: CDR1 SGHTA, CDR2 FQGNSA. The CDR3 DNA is TGTGCCAGCAGCGGCGAAGGACTAGCGGGGGCAGATACGCAGTATTTT. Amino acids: CASSGEGLAGADTQYF.

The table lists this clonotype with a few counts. The CDR3 reads CASSKEDDTQYF. The DNA for the CDR3 is TGTGCCAGCAGTAAGGAGGACGATACGCAGTATTTT. V is TRBV2 and J is TRBJ2-3; D possibly corresponds to TRBD2 (5 bases). Germline V gene lookup returns CDR1 SNHLY and CDR2 FYNNEI. This CDR3 region has 12 residues. V was cut by 5 bases and J by 6 bases, with 9 bases left in between.

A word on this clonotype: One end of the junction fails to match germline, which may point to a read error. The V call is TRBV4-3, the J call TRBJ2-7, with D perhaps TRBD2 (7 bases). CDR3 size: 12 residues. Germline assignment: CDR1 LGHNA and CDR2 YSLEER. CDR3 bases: TGCGCCACCAGCCAAGACCGGGGGGCGCAGTACTTC. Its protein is CATSQDRGAQYF.

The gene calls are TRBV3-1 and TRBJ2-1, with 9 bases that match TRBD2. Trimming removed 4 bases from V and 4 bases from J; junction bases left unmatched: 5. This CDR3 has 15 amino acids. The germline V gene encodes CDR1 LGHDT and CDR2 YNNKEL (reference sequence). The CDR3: CASSPPSGEYNEQFF. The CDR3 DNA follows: TGTGCCAGCAGCCCCCCTAGCGGGGAGTACAATGAGCAGTTCTTC.